This T cell receptor (beta chain) was recovered during a study of beta chain features in type 1 diabetes. Overall study findings and caveats: TCRB CDR3s were moderately but significantly shorter in Type 1 diabetes patients in all four CD4+ subsets. Any PCR bias toward short templates would affect both groups alike.

Sequenced material consisted of expressed TCRB transcripts (all of the isolated RNA was reverse transcribed). Clones were read by immunoSEQ multiplex PCR, and TCRdb kept only the in-frame ones, dropping some. Among nearly 350,000 clones listed, approximately 10% were seen once. The CDR3 extends over 15 amino acids. Germline assignment: CDR1 GTSNPN and CDR2 SVGIG (reference sequence). V was pared by 2 bases and J by 8 bases, with 6 bases of the junction left unmatched. A remark on this clone: The antigen is unknown.

Sequenced: central memory CD4+ T cells from blood. The source of this sequence is a young man with type 1 diabetes. The rearrangement uses TRBV30 and TRBJ1-6; 10 bases fit TRBD1. The CDR3 DNA follows: TGTGCCTGGAGTTATCCCGGGACAGGGGATTCACCCCTCCACTTT. Translating gives CAWSYPGTGDSPLHF.